The 30 T cell receptor beta chains below all came from one sample that was sequenced in a study of blood T cell repertoires in COVID-19 (dated by TCRdb to 2018 to 2021). The method behind the library was the immunoSEQ multiplex PCR assay. TCRdb provides this immuneACCESS table in a form limited to in-frame rearrangements. Some clones are lacking; in checked studies, under half of them reflect an unresolved V gene, and why the rest are absent is not known. The sample table lists 200,000 to 250,000 clones, about 79% of them with a count of one. Jointly, the top ten make up about 1.3% of the sample. Material for sequencing was PBMCs or T cells enriched from blood (not recorded which). The receptors derive from a woman in her thirties or forties with acute COVID-19.

The table lists this clone with a count of one. The J gene is TRBJ1-5, the V gene TRBV19, with D possibly being TRBD1 (6 bases). The ends were cut back, 2 bases at V and 2 bases at J, with 13 bases in the middle. Germline V CDR1 and CDR2: LNHDA, SQIVND (reference sequence). This CDR3 region has 16 residues. The DNA of the CDR3 is TGTGCCAGTAGTATAACAGGGCGCAGGGGCAATCAGCCCCAGCATTTT. Its translation: CASSITGRRGNQPQHF.

The J gene is TRBJ2-3, the V gene TRBV6-1; maybe TRBD2 (6 bases). Trimming removed 1 base at V and 1 base at J, with 9 bases between. Looked up from germline, CDR1 is MNHNS and CDR2 is SASEGT. The CDR3 runs to 15 residues. The CDR3 loop is CASSEGGLGTDTQYF. CDR3 bases: TGTGCCAGCAGTGAAGGGGGACTGGGCACAGATACGCAGTATTTT.

V usage is TRBV5-1 and J usage is TRBJ1-2; 9 bases align to TRBD1. Germline V gene sequence: CDR1 SGHRS, CDR2 YFSETQ. CDR3 size: 13 residues. Unmatched junction bases numbered 6, after V lost 4 bases and J lost 8 bases. The CDR3 reads CASSSGQGLGYTF. CDR3 DNA sequence: TGCGCCAGCAGCAGCGGACAGGGGCTGGGCTACACCTTC.

A few counts support this clone. This may be a read error, as it is one base from a much larger clone. Within the sample, other DNA sequences also encode this same CDR3. The CDR3 sequence is CASSPDTGELFF. As DNA, the CDR3 is TGTGCCAGCAGCCCTGACACCGGGGAGCTGTTTTTT. This chain uses TRBV7-3 with TRBJ2-2, with D unresolved. Trimming removed 5 bases from V and 3 bases from J, with 4 bases in between. CDR3 length equals 12 residues. Germline lookup yields CDR1 SGHTA and CDR2 FQGTGA.

At least ten counts were recorded for this clone. This chain connects TRBV6-2 or TRBV6-3 to TRBJ2-1; 9 bases are shared with TRBD1. Germline values: CDR1 MNHEY, CDR2 SVGEGT. The CDR3 sequence is 17 residues long. J gave up 3 bases and V 0 bases, and 6 bases lay outside the gene matches. The CDR3 region has the DNA TGTGCCAGCAGTTACTCTCCGACAGGGGGACTCTACAATGAGCAGTTCTTC. The encoded protein is CASSYSPTGGLYNEQFF.

This chain uses TRBV27 with TRBJ2-2, with 11 bases lining up with TRBD2. From germline, CDR1 is MNHEY and CDR2 SMNVEV (reference sequence). V shed 5 bases and J 4 bases; nucleotides not matched to a gene: 12. The CDR3 runs to 18 residues. Here the CDR3 reads CASSPRLAGTGGTGELFF. DNA of the CDR3: TGTGCCAGCAGTCCTCGACTAGCGGGGACGGGAGGCACCGGGGAGCTGTTTTTT.

The J gene is TRBJ2-3, the V gene TRBV9; 8 bases align to TRBD2. The CDR3 extends over 16 amino acids. Trimming took 0 bases from V and 3 from J; bases not matched to a gene: 6. CDR1 is SGDLS, CDR2 YYNGEE, per germline. The CDR3: CASSVGPSGSTDTQYF. The CDR3 DNA follows: TGTGCCAGCAGCGTAGGTCCCAGCGGGAGTACAGATACGCAGTATTTT.

The chain employs TRBV10-2 and TRBJ2-2, with 12 nucleotides matching TRBD2. V dropped 11 bases and J dropped 8; count of bases not matched to a gene: 9. CDR3 size: 14 residues. CDR1 is WSHSY, CDR2 SAAADI, per germline. CDR3 nucleotide sequence: TGCGCCTTCGGACTAGCGGGGCCTGGTGGGGAGCTGTTTTTT. This translates into CAFGLAGPGGELFF.

This chain joins TRBV13 and TRBJ2-1, with a weak D call TRBD2 (6 bases). Germline V lookup: CDR1 PRHDT, CDR2 FYEKMQ (reference sequence). The CDR3 runs to 15 residues. V shed 5 bases and J shed 7 bases, with 18 bases lying between them. The CDR3 here is CASSLQGTEGNEQFF. CDR3 sequence (DNA): TGTGCCAGCAGCCTCCAAGGGACGGAGGGGAATGAGCAGTTCTTC.

The chain is built from TRBV27 and TRBJ2-1; D is perhaps TRBD2 (6 bases). V was trimmed by 4 bases and J by 5 bases, leaving 21 bases between them. The CDR3 is 17 amino acids. The germline CDR1 and CDR2 sequences are MNHEY and SMNVEV (reference sequence). The CDR3 nucleotides read TGTGCCAGCAGTTCCCCCCTGACTAGTGGAATTAACAATGAGCAGTTCTTC. It codes for CASSSPLTSGINNEQFF.

The gene calls are TRBV5-1 and TRBJ2-7; 7 nucleotides match TRBD1. V lost 4 bases to trimming and J lost 6 bases; unmatched junction nucleotides: 19. The germline CDR1 and CDR2 sequences are SGHRS and YFSETQ. CDR3 length equals 17 residues. The CDR3 here is CASSLGAQGTAPSEQYF. In nucleotides, the CDR3 is TGCGCCAGCAGCCTAGGAGCACAGGGGACAGCTCCCAGCGAGCAGTACTTC.

The chain recombines TRBV24-1 with TRBJ1-2; TRBD1 agrees at 9 bases. The J segment lost 8 bases and the V segment lost 4 bases, leaving 10 bases of the junction unmatched. The CDR3 contains 15 residues. CDR1 and CDR2 (germline): KGHDR, SFDVKD. Here the CDR3 reads CATSDTGQGLRGYTF. The CDR3 DNA sequence: TGTGCCACCAGTGACACGGGACAGGGACTTCGGGGCTACACCTTC.

V usage is TRBV10-3 and J usage is TRBJ2-3; TRBD2 matches 7 bases. CDR1 and CDR2 (germline): ENHRY, SYGVKD. This CDR3 region has 12 residues. V trimming: 8 bases; J trimming: 1 base; junction bases outside the gene matches: 0. Here the CDR3 DNA reads TGTGCCATCGCGGGGGGCACAGATACGCAGTATTTT. Translated, it gives CAIAGGTDTQYF.

Only one count was recorded for this clone. The J gene is TRBJ1-5, the V gene TRBV2; 8 nucleotides line up with TRBD1. The CDR3 runs to 15 residues. V dropped 7 bases and J dropped 0; count of bases not matched to a gene: 5. Germline assignment: CDR1 SNHLY and CDR2 FYNNEI. The CDR3 sequence is CASTGQGYSNQPQHF. The CDR3, as DNA: TGTGCCAGCACTGGACAGGGATATAGCAATCAGCCCCAGCATTTT.

The J gene is TRBJ2-5, the V gene TRBV5-1; 7 bases match TRBD1. CDR1 is SGHRS, CDR2 YFSETQ, per germline. J gave up 4 bases and V 4 bases, and 10 bases lay outside the gene matches. The CDR3 is made up of 15 amino acids. CDR3 coding DNA: TGCGCCAGCAGCCCAACCCGACAGGGACGAGAGACCCAGTACTTC. Its protein product is CASSPTRQGRETQYF.

The chain is built from TRBV19 and TRBJ2-1; D possibly corresponds to TRBD2 (6 bases). There are 15 residues in the CDR3. Germline CDR1 LNHDA, CDR2 SQIVND (reference sequence). Trimming took off 6 bases at V and 1 base at J, with 13 bases between the two ends. CDR3 loop: CASRRRDWSYNEQFF. The CDR3 DNA follows: TGTGCCAGTAGACGACGGGACTGGTCCTACAATGAGCAGTTCTTC.

The chain carries TRBV11-2 and TRBJ2-1; D is unresolved. Trimming shortened V by 5 bases and J by 0 bases, and 11 bases separated the two germline ends. The CDR3 extends over 15 amino acids. Germline CDR1 reads SGHAT; CDR2 reads FQNNGV. The CDR3 DNA reads TGTGCCAGCAGCCGAGCGCGAAGCTCCTACAATGAGCAGTTCTTC. Translated: CASSRARSSYNEQFF.

In this sample, this clone turned up once. This CDR3 reads CANSRGGGTQYF. The DNA of the CDR3 is TGTGCCAACTCTAGGGGCGGCGGGACCCAGTACTTC. The chain employs TRBV28 and TRBJ2-5, with a weak D call TRBD1 (5 bases). Germline loops: CDR1 MDHEN, CDR2 SYDVKM. Trimming took off 10 bases at V and 7 bases at J, with 16 bases between the two ends. This CDR3 is built from 12 residues.

V and J are TRBV7-2 and TRBJ2-1; D gene uncertain. Looked up from germline, CDR1 is SGHTA and CDR2 is FQGNSA. V was shortened by 0 bases and J by 3 bases, with 3 bases between the two germline ends. The CDR3 consists of 13 residues. The CDR3 sequence: CASSLASYNEQFF. The CDR3 DNA sequence: TGTGCCAGCAGCTTAGCGAGCTACAATGAGCAGTTCTTC.

The CDR3 here is CASSLVPGTSYNEQFF. For the CDR3, the DNA is TGTGCCAGCAGCTTGGTGCCGGGTACCTCCTACAATGAGCAGTTCTTC. The chain links TRBV5-6 to TRBJ2-1; no firm D call. Germline assignment: CDR1 SGHDT and CDR2 YYEEEE. V was cut by 0 bases and J by 0 bases, with 10 bases left in between. The CDR3 loop spans 16 amino acids.

The CDR3: CASSLEVAGEQYF. The CDR3 DNA follows: TGTGCCAGCAGCTTAGAGGTGGCGGGCGAGCAGTACTTC. The chain has TRBV7-2 and TRBJ2-7; tentatively, D is TRBD2 (5 bases). CDR3 length: 13 amino acids. The V end was cut by 1 base, the J end by 6 bases, with 10 bases between. In germline, CDR1 is SGHTA, CDR2 FQGNSA.

The chain is built from TRBV9 and TRBJ2-1, with 9 positions matching TRBD2. Germline V lookup: CDR1 SGDLS, CDR2 YYNGEE. The CDR3 covers 15 residues. J was trimmed by 4 bases and V by 3 bases; bases with no gene match: 5. In DNA, the CDR3 is TGTGCCAGCAGCGACCTAGCGGGGTCGTACAATGAGCAGTTCTTC. Translation gives CASSDLAGSYNEQFF. Complete variable domain (other parts from reference TRBV9 and TRBJ2-1): DSGVTQTPKHLITATGQRVTLRCSPRSGDLSVYWYQQSLDQGLQFLIQYYNGEERAKGNILERFSAQQFPDLHSELNLSSLELGDSALYFCASSDLAGSYNEQFFGPGTRLTVL.

CDR3 in DNA: TGTGCCAGCCGAACGGGAGGAGGAAACACCATATATTTT. It specifies CASRTGGGNTIYF. This chain connects TRBV2 to TRBJ1-3, with D unclear. Germline CDR1 reads SNHLY; CDR2 reads FYNNEI. V was trimmed by 8 bases and J by 4 bases, leaving 12 bases between them. The CDR3 runs 13 residues.

On this clone: The sample contains more than one DNA sequence encoding this CDR3. V is TRBV11-2 and J is TRBJ2-5, with 9 bases aligning to TRBD1. From germline, CDR1 is SGHAT and CDR2 FQNNGV. Trimming at V came to 1 base and at J to 5 bases, leaving 5 bases not matched to a gene. The CDR3 loop spans 15 amino acids. The CDR3 here is CASSLGTGAEETQYF. In DNA form, the CDR3 reads TGTGCCAGCAGCTTAGGGACAGGGGCGGAGGAGACCCAGTACTTC.

This chain joins TRBV5-1 and TRBJ2-5; 7 nucleotides match TRBD1. V trimming: 3 bases; J trimming: 5 bases; junction bases outside the gene matches: 7. There are 14 residues in the CDR3. CDR1 is SGHRS, CDR2 YFSETQ, per germline. The CDR3 nucleotides read TGCGCCAGCAGCTCAACAGGGGAAGAGGAGACCCAGTACTTC. Translation gives CASSSTGEEETQYF.

The V and J genes are TRBV6-1 and TRBJ1-1, with D perhaps matching TRBD1 (6 bases). The V end lost 4 bases, the J end lost 5 bases, and 23 bases lay between the germline ends. This CDR3 has 17 residues. CDR1 and CDR2 from the germline V gene are MNHNS and SASEGT. CDR3 loop: CASSASRRRGGGTEAFF. The CDR3 coding sequence is TGTGCCAGCAGTGCAAGTAGGCGAAGGGGGGGTGGTACTGAAGCTTTCTTT.

The V gene is TRBV10-2, the J gene TRBJ2-1; weak D call: TRBD2 (5 bases). CDR1 and CDR2 from the germline V gene are WSHSY and SAAADI. The CDR3 totals 10 residues. Trimming took off 11 bases at V and 7 bases at J, with 9 bases between the two ends. This CDR3 is CASGVNEQFF. The DNA for the CDR3 is TGCGCCTCCGGGGTGAATGAGCAGTTCTTC.

This clone has more than one count but fewer than ten. The chain links TRBV4-2 to TRBJ1-2; D possibly corresponds to TRBD1 (6 bases). The length of the CDR3 is 16 residues. CDR1 is LGHNA, CDR2 YNFKEQ, per germline. Trimming stripped 3 bases from V and 1 base from J, with 15 bases between. The CDR3 region has the DNA TGTGCCAGCAGCCAGTCACAGGGAAAGGGTAACTATGGCTACACCTTC. This codes for CASSQSQGKGNYGYTF.

The chain couples TRBV10-1 to TRBJ2-2, with 9 bases lining up with TRBD1. There are 14 residues in the CDR3. From germline, CDR1 is WNHNN and CDR2 SYGVQD (reference sequence). V lost 5 bases and J lost 6; bases outside the gene matches: 4. The CDR3 bases are TGCGCCAGCAGTTCGGACAGGGGTGCCGGGGAGCTGTTTTTT. Amino acids: CASSSDRGAGELFF.

This chain links TRBV6-6 with TRBJ1-3, with TRBD1 as a possible D gene (6 bases). Germline lookup yields CDR1 MNHNY and CDR2 SVGAGI (reference sequence). The V gene lost 8 bases and the J gene lost 4 bases, with 15 bases spanning the gap. The CDR3 totals 14 residues. The CDR3 DNA sequence: TGTGCCAGCGGAAAAACAGGGCCCGGAAACACCATATATTTT. It codes for CASGKTGPGNTIYF.